This entry concerns a single TCR beta chain. The trim removed 5 bases at V and 4 bases at J, leaving 2 bases unmatched. The CDR3 consists of 14 residues. Germline CDR1 is SGHTA and CDR2 is FQGNSA. This entry comes from a study of blood T cell repertoires in COVID-19. Original handling: Estimation of nucleated cell counts relied on the amplification of reference gene primers. The assay was immunoSEQ multiplex PCR, and TCRdb's table has in-frame clones only and misses some. The V and J calls and clone size come from that table; D and trimming were worked out from the DNA. This table has some 9,000 clones, roughly 80% appearing once.

The J gene is TRBJ2-5, the V gene TRBV7-2; 12 bases are shared with TRBD2. This TCR was recovered from a man aged 70 or older with active COVID-19. The source material was peripheral blood. This CDR3 is CASSRGLAGETQYF. The CDR3 DNA sequence: TGTGCCAGCAGCAGGGGACTAGCGGGAGAGACCCAGTACTTC.